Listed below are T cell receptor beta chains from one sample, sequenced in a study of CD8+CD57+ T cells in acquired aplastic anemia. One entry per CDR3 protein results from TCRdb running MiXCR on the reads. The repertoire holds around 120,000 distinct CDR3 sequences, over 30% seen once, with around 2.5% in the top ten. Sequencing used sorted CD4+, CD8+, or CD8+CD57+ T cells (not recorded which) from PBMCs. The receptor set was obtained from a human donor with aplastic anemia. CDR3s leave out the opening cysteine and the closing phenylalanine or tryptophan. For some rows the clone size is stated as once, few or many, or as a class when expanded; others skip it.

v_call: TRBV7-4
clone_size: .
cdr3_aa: ASSLEFTTQY

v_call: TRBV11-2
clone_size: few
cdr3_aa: ASSLVNPSTAHSNQPQH

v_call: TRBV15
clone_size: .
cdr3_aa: ATTRGLQETQY

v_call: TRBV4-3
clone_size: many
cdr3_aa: ASSQDFKGTQQF

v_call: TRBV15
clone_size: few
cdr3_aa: ATSRDRNGYT

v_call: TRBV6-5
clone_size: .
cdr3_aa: ASSWDHTYEQY

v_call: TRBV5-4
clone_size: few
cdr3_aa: ASSSLPGLATNEKLF

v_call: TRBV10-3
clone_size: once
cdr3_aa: ASNGQGRGEKLF

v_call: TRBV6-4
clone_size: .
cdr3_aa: ASGPGGGNTEAF

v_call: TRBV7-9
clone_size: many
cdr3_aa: ASSLPFEGRETQY

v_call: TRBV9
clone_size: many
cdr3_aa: ASSVQVGLAGGRTDTQY

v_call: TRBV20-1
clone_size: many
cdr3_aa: SARRGGQPQH

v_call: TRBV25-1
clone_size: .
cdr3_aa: ASTRTGYNSPLH

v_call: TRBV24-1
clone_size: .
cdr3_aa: ATSDLRGDYEQY

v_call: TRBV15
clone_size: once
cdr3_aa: ATSSSTANYEQY

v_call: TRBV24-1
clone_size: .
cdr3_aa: ATSEPGLAGDYNEQF

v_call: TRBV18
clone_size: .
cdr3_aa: ASSPNRGSGELF

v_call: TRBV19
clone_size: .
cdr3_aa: ASSGQAYEQY

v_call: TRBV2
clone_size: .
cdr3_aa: AGSDGQGVNEKLF

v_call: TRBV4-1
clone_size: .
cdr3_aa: ASSQLSGGTEAF

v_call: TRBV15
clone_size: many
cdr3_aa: ATSRGLNQPQH

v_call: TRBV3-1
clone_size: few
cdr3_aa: ASSQVRALEQF

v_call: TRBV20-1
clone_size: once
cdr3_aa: SAKPGNYGYT

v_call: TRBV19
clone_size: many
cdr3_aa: ASSTLPTAQEAF

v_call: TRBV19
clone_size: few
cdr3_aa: ASSIRTGGYEQY

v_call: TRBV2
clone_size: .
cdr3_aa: ASSGEEETQY

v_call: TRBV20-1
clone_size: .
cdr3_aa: SARAVVNTEAL

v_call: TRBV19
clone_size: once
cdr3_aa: ASNRRHRNYGYT

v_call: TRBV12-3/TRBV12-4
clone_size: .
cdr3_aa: ASRSSGGNQPQH

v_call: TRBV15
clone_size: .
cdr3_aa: ATSSRQGATGELF

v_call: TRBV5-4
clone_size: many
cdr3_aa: ASSSGFHGSYNEQF

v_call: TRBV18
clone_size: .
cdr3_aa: ASSPSPDRGREQY

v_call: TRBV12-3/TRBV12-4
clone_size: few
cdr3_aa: ASRIGQGANVLT

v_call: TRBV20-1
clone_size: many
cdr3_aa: SATGTFSYEQY

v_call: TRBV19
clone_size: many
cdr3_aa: ASSISTMQGNQPQH

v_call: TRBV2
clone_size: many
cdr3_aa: ASSKTGNTNTEAF

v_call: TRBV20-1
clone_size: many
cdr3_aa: SARERGAHREEQF

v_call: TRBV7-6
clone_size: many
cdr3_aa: ASSSPTDYGYT

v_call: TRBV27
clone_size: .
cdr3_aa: ASSLGGGLSEQF

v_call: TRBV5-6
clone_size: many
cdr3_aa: ASSFPSSGNTIY

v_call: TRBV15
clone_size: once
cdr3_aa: ATSRGGGGKLF

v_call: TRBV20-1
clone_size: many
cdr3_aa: SARDLNTYYGYT

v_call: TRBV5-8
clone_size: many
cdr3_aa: ASTRDGGRHEQF

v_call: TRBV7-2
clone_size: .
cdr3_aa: ASSLSPRINQPQH

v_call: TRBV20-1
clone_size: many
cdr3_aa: SATVGDTQY

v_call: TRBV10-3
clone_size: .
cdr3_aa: ASSGGSGYIQY

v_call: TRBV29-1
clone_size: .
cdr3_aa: SVMTSGAGDTQY

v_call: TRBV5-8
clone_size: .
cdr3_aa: ASSWGGARTEAF

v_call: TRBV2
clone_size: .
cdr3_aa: ASRESGFDYNEQF

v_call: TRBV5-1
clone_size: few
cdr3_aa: ASSLGRGTGTDTQY

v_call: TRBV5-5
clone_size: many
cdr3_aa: ASSSPARSETQY

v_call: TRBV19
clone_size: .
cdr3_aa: ASSVNINTEAF

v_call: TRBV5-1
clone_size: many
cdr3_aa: ASSWDSSQPQH

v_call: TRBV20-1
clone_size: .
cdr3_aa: SARTTALAKNIQY

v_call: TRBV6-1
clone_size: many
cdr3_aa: ASSPLETQY

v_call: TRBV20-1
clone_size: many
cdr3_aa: SARDQGWSYEQY

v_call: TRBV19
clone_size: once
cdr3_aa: ASSSGWAGSSYEQY

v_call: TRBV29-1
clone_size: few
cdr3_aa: SVVPAGSNADTQY

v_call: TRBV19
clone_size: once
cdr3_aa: ASSIDQETQY